The 9 T cell receptor beta chains presented below share a single source sample, sequenced in a study of CD8+ T cells in alopecia areata. Reverse transcription of extracted RNA yielded cDNA, which provided the sequencing template. TCRdb's table, derived via immunoSEQ multiplex PCR, lists solely in-frame clones and lacks some. The repertoire holds about 150,000 clones, with over 45% as singletons. Sequencing used CD4+ T cells sorted from blood. The origin of the receptors is a human donor with alopecia areata.

The V gene is TRBV5-6, the J gene TRBJ1-1; 8 bases agree with TRBD1. Looked up from germline, CDR1 is SGHDT and CDR2 is YYEEEE. The junction had 6 bases not matched to a gene; V was cut back by 5 bases and J by 3 bases. This CDR3 spans 14 amino acids. CDR3 DNA: TGTGCCAGCAGTCCCGGACAGGGTTACACTGAAGCTTTCTTT. Protein product: CASSPGQGYTEAFF. Full variable domain (rest looked up from reference TRBV5-6 and TRBJ1-1): DAGVTQSPTHLIKTRGQQVTLRCSPKSGHDTVSWYQQALGQGPQFIFQYYEEEERQRGNFPDRFSGHQFPNYSSELNVNALLLGDSALYLCASSPGQGYTEAFFGQGTRLTVV.

This clone came up once. The chain employs TRBV5-6 and TRBJ2-6; weak D call: TRBD1 (5 bases). The CDR3 is 16 residues long. V lost 1 base, J lost 0 bases, and 8 bases lay in between. Germline CDR1 and CDR2: SGHDT and YYEEEE. The DNA of the CDR3 is TGTGCCAGCAGCTTGCTCAGGGCCTCTGGGGCCAACGTCCTGACTTTC. This gives the protein CASSLLRASGANVLTF.

The CDR3 spells CASSPQTSLQETQYF. For the CDR3, the DNA is TGCGCCAGCAGCCCCCAGACTAGCCTGCAAGAGACCCAGTACTTC. V gene TRBV5-1 combines with J gene TRBJ2-5; 7 bases match TRBD2. J was trimmed by 2 bases and V by 4 bases; bases with no gene match: 8. CDR1 and CDR2 (germline): SGHRS, YFSETQ. CDR3 size: 15 residues.

J is TRBJ2-7 and V is TRBV6-6; no definite D call. The CDR3 contains 15 residues. V lost 5 bases and J 0 bases, leaving 14 bases between the germline ends. Germline V gene data show CDR1 as MNHNY and CDR2 as SVGAGI (reference sequence). CDR3 coding DNA: TGTGCCAGCAGTCCATCGGGTTCCCTCTCCTACGAGCAGTACTTC. Amino acids: CASSPSGSLSYEQYF.

The chain has TRBV28 and TRBJ2-7; 7 bases fit TRBD1. The CDR3 consists of 13 residues. The V segment lost 5 bases and the J segment 12 bases; nucleotides outside the gene matches: 13. Germline loops: CDR1 MDHEN, CDR2 SYDVKM. Here the CDR3 reads CASSHRDSQVPYF. For the CDR3, the DNA is TGTGCCAGCAGTCACCGGGACAGTCAAGTTCCGTACTTC.

This clone has more than one count but fewer than ten. The chain couples TRBV30 to TRBJ2-7, with TRBD1 matching over 7 bases. V gave up 5 bases and J gave up 0 bases; unmatched junction bases: 4. CDR3 length equals 13 residues. Germline CDR1 is GTSNPN and CDR2 is SVGIG (reference sequence). The CDR3 sequence: CAWRTGVSYEQYF. The CDR3 nucleotides read TGTGCCTGGCGTACAGGGGTCTCCTACGAGCAGTACTTC.

The sample holds a few counts of this clone. V is TRBV30 and J is TRBJ2-2; TRBD2 might be the D (6 bases). The CDR3 spans 16 residues. Germline lookup yields CDR1 GTSNPN and CDR2 SVGIG (reference sequence). V was clipped by 3 bases and J by 7 bases, with 21 bases between them. The CDR3 loop is CAWRGSGSLKIGELFF. The CDR3 DNA reads TGTGCCTGGAGAGGTAGCGGTAGTCTCAAGATCGGGGAGCTGTTTTTT.

This clone was detected only once. This sequence joins TRBV27 and TRBJ1-5, with 7 bases matching TRBD1. Germline loops: CDR1 MNHEY, CDR2 SMNVEV (reference sequence). The trim removed 5 bases at V and 4 bases at J, leaving 11 bases unmatched. This CDR3 comprises 16 residues. The CDR3 loop reads CASSPHRGQANQPQHF. The CDR3 DNA reads as TGTGCCAGCAGTCCCCACCGTGGACAGGCAAATCAGCCCCAGCATTTT.

This rearrangement joins TRBV7-2 to TRBJ1-2, with no clear D. The V and J ends lost 8 bases and 4 bases respectively, with 17 bases between them. The CDR3 sequence is 14 residues long. The germline CDR1 and CDR2 sequences are SGHTA and FQGNSA. Written as DNA, the CDR3 is TGTGCCAGCTGTAGACCGCCTTCGGGCTATGGCTACACCTTC. This encodes CASCRPPSGYGYTF.